The text below deals with one TCR beta chain. Its antigen is unidentified. TCR beta CDR3 region amplification was performed from RNA transcripts. When the TCR CDR3 underwent first-round RT-PCR, the HTBI primer set was used. TCRdb passed the multiplex PCR reads through MiXCR, listing each CDR3 protein once. This sample has approximately 600,000 distinct CDR3 sequences, with about a fifth found just once. The source of the PBMCs was approximately 10 ml of fresh peripheral blood. With 0 bases clipped from V and 9 bases from J, the junction kept 6 bases outside the gene matches. This CDR3 spans 15 amino acids. Germline V gene data show CDR1 as SNHLY and CDR2 as FYNNEI. This entry comes from a study of T cells in Graves' hyperthyroidism and ophthalmopathy. Study in general: Staff took peripheral blood when the initial diagnosis was made, before any treatment began.

Study conclusions and caveats: Ophthalmopathy got predicted by the model a median around 6.6 months before its onset. Within blood appeared most thyroid clonotypes that had expanded above 0.001.

Specimen: blood. This receptor was obtained from a man aged 25-45 years with Graves' ophthalmopathy. The chain combines TRBV2 with TRBJ2-4; 9 positions match TRBD1. CDR3 DNA sequence: TGTGCCAGCAGTGAAGCGAAGACAGGGGGGAGCATTCAGTACTTC. This codes for CASSEAKTGGSIQYF.